One TCR beta chain is described in this entry. Its antigen is undetermined. TCRdb processed the reads anew with MiXCR; each CDR3 protein has one entry. The table includes some 500,000 distinct CDR3 sequences, approximately 40% detected once. The CDR3 is 17 residues long. Germline V gene sequence: CDR1 KGHSH, CDR2 LQKENI. The ends lost 0 bases at V and 5 bases at J; junction bases unmatched: 7. This sample was included in a study of T cell repertoires in cytomegalovirus infection. Study-level background: Used in the study were CMV epitopes, some recently identified and HLA-C-restricted, others well-studied and HLA-B-restricted.

Findings and caveats of the study: In two of eight donors, the top clonotype was HLA-C-restricted CMV-specific. Of the TCR beta families, the public ones yielded a cumulative frequency that identified carriers of CMV plus the relevant HLA.

The sample in question was cultured PBMCs, obtained from culture after CMV antigen stimulation. The chain couples TRBV18 to TRBJ2-1, with TRBD2 identical over 10 bases. The TCR comes from a human donor in good health (CMV status not recorded). Some clones in this sample may be carry-over from other donors' samples. The CDR3 loop reads CASSPPLGTSADNEQFF. The DNA of the CDR3 is TGTGCCAGCTCACCACCTTTAGGGACTAGCGCTGACAATGAGCAGTTCTTC.